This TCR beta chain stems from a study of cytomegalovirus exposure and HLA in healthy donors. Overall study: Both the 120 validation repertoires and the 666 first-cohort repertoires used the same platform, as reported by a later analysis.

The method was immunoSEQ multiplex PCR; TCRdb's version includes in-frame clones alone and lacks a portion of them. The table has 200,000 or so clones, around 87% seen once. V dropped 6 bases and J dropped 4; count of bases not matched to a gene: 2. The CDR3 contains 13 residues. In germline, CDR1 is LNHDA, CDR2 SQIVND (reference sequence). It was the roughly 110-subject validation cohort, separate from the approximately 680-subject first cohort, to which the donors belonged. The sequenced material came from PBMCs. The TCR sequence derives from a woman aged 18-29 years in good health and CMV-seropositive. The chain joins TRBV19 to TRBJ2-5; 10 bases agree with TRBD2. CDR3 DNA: TGTGCCAGTAGGGTAGCGGGAGGAGAGACCCAGTACTTC. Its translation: CASRVAGGETQYF. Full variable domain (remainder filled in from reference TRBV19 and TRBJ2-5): DGGITQSPKYLFRKEGQNVTLSCEQNLNHDAMYWYRQDPGQGLRLIYYSQIVNDFQKGDIAEGYSVSREKKESFPLTVTSAQKNPTAFYLCASRVAGGETQYFGPGTRLLVL.